Below are 24 T cell receptor beta chains sequenced from a single sample in a study of blood T cell repertoires in COVID-19. Here immunoSEQ multiplex PCR was the method, and the copy in TCRdb shows in-frame clones only, minus some. Of some 94,000 clones in the sample, approximately 90% were seen once. Material for sequencing was peripheral blood. These TCRs come from a human donor in a cohort sampled during active COVID-19.

V usage is TRBV10-2 and J usage is TRBJ2-6, with 10 bases fitting TRBD1. CDR3 length: 15 amino acids. Germline V gene data show CDR1 as WSHSY and CDR2 as SAAADI. The ends lost 10 bases at V and 4 bases at J; junction bases unmatched: 7. Written as DNA, the CDR3 is TGCGCCACCGGACAGGGGGGCTCCGGGGCCAACGTCCTGACTTTC. It codes for CATGQGGSGANVLTF.

The V call is TRBV5-4, the J call TRBJ1-1; 9 bases fit TRBD1. The CDR3 length is 15 residues. V trimming: 0 bases; J trimming: 5 bases; junction bases outside the gene matches: 5. CDR1 and CDR2 from the germline V gene are SGHNT and YYREEE (reference sequence). The CDR3: CASSLVQGARTEAFF. The CDR3 DNA reads TGTGCCAGCAGCTTGGTACAGGGGGCGCGAACTGAAGCTTTCTTT.

The chain employs TRBV9 and TRBJ2-1; D is possibly TRBD1 (5 bases). CDR1 and CDR2 (germline): SGDLS, YYNGEE. V gave up 4 bases and J gave up 9 bases, with 26 bases separating them. There are 17 residues in the CDR3. The CDR3 protein is CASSPGGQGEIYGEQFF. In nucleotides, the CDR3 is TGTGCCAGCAGCCCGGGTGGGCAGGGTGAAATATACGGTGAGCAGTTCTTC.

The chain links TRBV7-2 to TRBJ1-2; D not certain. This CDR3 has 11 amino acids. Between the trimmed V and J ends, which lost 5 bases and 4 bases, there was a span of 5 bases. Looked up from germline, CDR1 is SGHTA and CDR2 is FQGNSA. The CDR3 here is CASSPSYGYTF. The DNA for the CDR3 is TGTGCCAGCAGCCCGAGCTATGGCTACACCTTC.

Written as DNA, the CDR3 is TGTGCCAGCAAGAACATCTTACTAGCACCAGATACGCAGTATTTT. Protein product: CASKNILLAPDTQYF. J is TRBJ2-3 and V is TRBV2; D is perhaps TRBD2 (6 bases). Germline CDR1 is SNHLY and CDR2 is FYNNEI. This CDR3 region has 15 residues. V lost 7 bases to trimming and J lost 4 bases, with 18 bases between them.

The J gene is TRBJ2-7, the V gene TRBV14; D is unresolved. V dropped 0 bases and J dropped 0 bases, with 18 bases sitting between them. In germline, CDR1 is SGHDN, CDR2 FVKESK. The CDR3 is 18 residues long. CDR3 sequence (DNA): TGTGCCAGCAGCCAAGAATACGATCCTAGACTCATCTCCTACGAGCAGTACTTC. Translation gives CASSQEYDPRLISYEQYF. Using reference TRBV14 and TRBJ2-7 for the parts outside the CDR3, the full variable domain is EAGVTQFPSHSVIEKGQTVTLRCDPISGHDNLYWYRRVMGKEIKFLLHFVKESKQDESGMPNNRFLAERTGGTYSTLKVQPAELEDSGVYFCASSQEYDPRLISYEQYFGPGTRLTVT.

This clone was detected only once. The V gene is TRBV4-3, the J gene TRBJ2-4, with D perhaps matching TRBD2 (6 bases). Germline CDR1 LGHNA, CDR2 YSLEER. The germline V and J ends were trimmed by 1 base and 1 base, with 14 bases remaining between them. This CDR3 contains 17 residues. In DNA form, the CDR3 reads TGCGCCAGCAGCCAAGCTCACCCGGGAGTTGCCAAAAACATTCAGTACTTC. It specifies CASSQAHPGVAKNIQYF.

This clone was observed a single time. The CDR3 loop reads CASSLSGGSSYNEQFF. The CDR3 region has the DNA TGTGCCAGCTCACTTAGCGGGGGGAGCTCCTACAATGAGCAGTTCTTC. The V gene is TRBV18, the J gene TRBJ2-1, with 10 bases matching TRBD2. V lost 4 bases to trimming and J lost 0 bases; unmatched junction nucleotides: 3. CDR1 is KGHSH and CDR2 is LQKENI in the germline V gene. The CDR3 is 16 residues long. The full variable domain, with the rest looked up from reference TRBV18 and TRBJ2-1, is NAGVMQNPRHLVRRRGQEARLRCSPMKGHSHVYWYRQLPEEGLKFMVYLQKENIIDESGMPKERFSAEFPKEGPSILRIQQVVRGDSAAYFCASSLSGGSSYNEQFFGPGTRLTVL.

The gene calls are TRBV30 and TRBJ2-5; perhaps TRBD1 as D (5 bases). Between the trimmed V and J ends, which lost 2 bases and 5 bases, there was a span of 12 bases. The CDR3 totals 13 residues. The germline V gene has CDR1 GTSNPN and CDR2 SVGIG (reference sequence). The CDR3 DNA sequence: TGTGCCTGGAGTCTGGGGCCTGTGGAGACCCAGTACTTC. Protein product: CAWSLGPVETQYF. Full variable domain (rest looked up from reference TRBV30 and TRBJ2-5): SQTIHQWPATLVQPVGSPLSLECTVEGTSNPNLYWYRQAAGRGLQLLFYSVGIGQISSEVPQNLSASRPQDRQFILSSKKLLLSDSGFYLCAWSLGPVETQYFGPGTRLLVL.

This clone was observed once. The chain uses TRBV6-2 or TRBV6-3 and TRBJ2-7; D is perhaps TRBD1 (5 bases). This CDR3 contains 16 residues. The V end was cut by 2 bases, the J end by 0 bases, with 14 bases between. CDR1 is MNHEY, CDR2 SVGEGT, per germline. This CDR3 reads CASSYVAGRISYEQYF. CDR3 bases: TGTGCCAGCAGTTACGTAGCAGGGCGAATCTCCTACGAGCAGTACTTC.

The chain joins TRBV5-1 to TRBJ2-3, with D perhaps TRBD1 (6 bases). The CDR3 extends over 15 amino acids. CDR1 and CDR2 from the germline V gene are SGHRS and YFSETQ. V lost 3 bases and J 0 bases, leaving 11 bases between the germline ends. This chain's CDR3 is CASSSGTTSTDTQYF. The CDR3 DNA sequence: TGCGCCAGCAGCTCCGGGACAACTAGCACAGATACGCAGTATTTT.

The chain links TRBV30 to TRBJ2-5; 7 bases match TRBD1. The CDR3 consists of 12 residues. The germline CDR1 and CDR2 sequences are GTSNPN and SVGIG (reference sequence). Trimming removed 5 bases from V and 1 base from J; junction bases left unmatched: 1. This CDR3 reads CAWGQAQETQYF. The CDR3 DNA follows: TGTGCCTGGGGACAGGCCCAAGAGACCCAGTACTTC.

The chain couples TRBV19 to TRBJ1-2; TRBD1 matches at 7 bases. The V gene end was trimmed by 3 bases and the J gene end by 7 bases; junction bases not matched to a gene: 8. From germline, CDR1 is LNHDA and CDR2 SQIVND (reference sequence). The CDR3 length is 14 residues. The CDR3 sequence: CASSMTGTGSGYTF. CDR3 sequence (DNA): TGTGCCAGTAGTATGACAGGGACCGGCTCTGGCTACACCTTC.

The chain employs TRBV20-1 and TRBJ2-5; 12 positions match TRBD2. CDR1 is DFQATT, CDR2 SNEGSKA, per germline (reference sequence). V was pared by 3 bases and J by 4 bases, with 6 bases of the junction left unmatched. This CDR3 region has 15 residues. Written as DNA, the CDR3 is TGCAGTGCTAGTCCCGGGACTAGCGGGCGAGAGACCCAGTACTTC. Amino acid sequence: CSASPGTSGRETQYF.

This clone was seen a single time. CDR3 DNA sequence: TGTGCCAGCAGCCGAGGACAGCTCAATCAGCCCCAGCATTTT. It is translated as CASSRGQLNQPQHF. The chain combines TRBV28 with TRBJ1-5; TRBD1 is a possible D gene (6 bases). V was shortened by 6 bases and J by 3 bases, with 12 bases between the two germline ends. The germline gives CDR1 MDHEN, CDR2 SYDVKM. The CDR3 covers 14 residues.

The chain employs TRBV6-2 or TRBV6-3 and TRBJ2-3; 7 bases agree with TRBD1. With V trimmed by 2 bases and J by 1 base, 3 bases remained unmatched. The CDR3 consists of 15 residues. Germline CDR1 reads MNHEY; CDR2 reads SVGEGT. DNA for the CDR3: TGTGCCAGCAGTTACCCCGGACAGGGCACAGATACGCAGTATTTT. This sequence encodes CASSYPGQGTDTQYF.

The chain joins TRBV5-1 to TRBJ2-7, with D uncertain. V was pared by 0 bases and J by 2 bases, with 12 bases between. Germline CDR1 reads SGHRS; CDR2 reads YFSETQ. The CDR3 is 15 residues long. CDR3 loop: CASSLDLYGAYEQYF. In DNA form, the CDR3 reads TGCGCCAGCAGCTTGGATTTGTACGGTGCCTACGAGCAGTACTTC.

V gene TRBV3-1 (or the pseudogene TRBV3-2) combines with J gene TRBJ1-4; 10 positions agree with TRBD1. V lost 5 bases, J lost 7 bases, and 7 bases stayed unmatched. Germline V gene sequence: CDR1 LGHDT, CDR2 YNNKEL (reference sequence). The CDR3 sequence is 15 residues long. CDR3 amino acids: CASSTWTGGSEKLFF. The CDR3 nucleotides are TGTGCCAGCAGCACCTGGACAGGGGGTAGTGAAAAACTGTTTTTT.

The chain couples TRBV19 to TRBJ1-3; D not resolved. V shed 2 bases and J shed 0 bases, with 5 bases lying between them. CDR1 and CDR2 from the germline V gene are LNHDA and SQIVND (reference sequence). The CDR3 totals 14 residues. The CDR3: CASSISGSGNTIYF. The CDR3 region has the DNA TGTGCCAGTAGTATATCCGGCTCTGGAAACACCATATATTTT.

The chain joins TRBV4-1 to TRBJ2-3, with TRBD1 matching over 7 bases. Germline lookup yields CDR1 MGHRA and CDR2 YSYEKL. J gave up 3 bases and V 0 bases, and 6 bases lay outside the gene matches. The CDR3 contains 16 residues. CDR3 sequence (DNA): TGCGCCAGCAGCCAAGATTATGGCAGGGGGACAGATACGCAGTATTTT. Its protein product is CASSQDYGRGTDTQYF.

This clone appeared a single time. The gene calls are TRBV7-2 and TRBJ1-1, with 10 bases matching TRBD1. This CDR3 contains 14 residues. The germline V gene has CDR1 SGHTA and CDR2 FQGNSA. V gave up 2 bases and J gave up 10 bases; unmatched junction bases: 7. CDR3 nucleotides: TGTGCCAGCAGCTTACAGAAAAGGACAGGGGGAGCTTTCTTT. Its protein is CASSLQKRTGGAFF.

The rearrangement links TRBV28 to TRBJ2-1, with 7 bases identical to TRBD1. Per the germline V gene, CDR1 is MDHEN and CDR2 is SYDVKM. This CDR3 has 14 amino acids. With 8 bases clipped from V and 5 bases from J, the junction kept 9 bases outside the gene matches. The CDR3 DNA is TGTGCCAGCCTCCCGAGACAGGGCCACAATGAGCAGTTCTTC. Its translation is CASLPRQGHNEQFF.

The rearrangement links TRBV5-1 to TRBJ2-7; 9 bases match TRBD2. The germline V gene encodes CDR1 SGHRS and CDR2 YFSETQ. With 4 bases clipped from V and 0 bases from J, the junction kept 5 bases outside the gene matches. The CDR3 sequence is 15 residues long. CDR3 bases: TGCGCCAGCAGCCCGACTAGCGGAAGCTCCTACGAGCAGTACTTC. Amino acid sequence: CASSPTSGSSYEQYF.

The rearrangement joins TRBV19 to TRBJ1-1; 7 bases are a match to TRBD1. This CDR3 spans 14 amino acids. The ends lost 4 bases at V and 7 bases at J; junction bases unmatched: 9. Germline CDR1 reads LNHDA; CDR2 reads SQIVND (reference sequence). CDR3 residues: CASSKDRVKGEAFF. CDR3 sequence (DNA): TGTGCCAGTAGTAAAGACAGGGTTAAGGGTGAAGCTTTCTTT.